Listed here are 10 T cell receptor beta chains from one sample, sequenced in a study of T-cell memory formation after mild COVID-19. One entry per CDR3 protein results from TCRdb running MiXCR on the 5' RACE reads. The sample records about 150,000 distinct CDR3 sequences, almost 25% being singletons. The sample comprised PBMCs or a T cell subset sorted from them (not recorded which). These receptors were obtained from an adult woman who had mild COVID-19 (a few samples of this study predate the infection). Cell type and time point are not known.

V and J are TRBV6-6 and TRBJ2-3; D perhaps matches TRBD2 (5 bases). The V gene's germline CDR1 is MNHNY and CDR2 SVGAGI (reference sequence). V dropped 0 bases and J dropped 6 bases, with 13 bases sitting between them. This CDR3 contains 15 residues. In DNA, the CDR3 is TGTGCCAGCAGTTACTCGATTGACGGGGATGATACGCAGTATTTT. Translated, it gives CASSYSIDGDDTQYF.

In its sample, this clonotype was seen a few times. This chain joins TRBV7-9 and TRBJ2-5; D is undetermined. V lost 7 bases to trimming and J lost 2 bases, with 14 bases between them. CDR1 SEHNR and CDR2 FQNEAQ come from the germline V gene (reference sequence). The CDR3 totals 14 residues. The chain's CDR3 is CASTYEYDQETQYF. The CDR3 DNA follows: TGTGCCAGCACCTATGAGTACGATCAAGAGACCCAGTACTTC.

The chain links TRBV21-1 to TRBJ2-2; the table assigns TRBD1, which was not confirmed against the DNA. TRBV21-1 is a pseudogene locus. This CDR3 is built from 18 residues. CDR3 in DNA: TGTGCCAGCAGCAAAGATGTGGAAGGGGCCGCGAACACCGGGGAGCTGTTTTTT. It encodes CASSKDVEGAANTGELFF.

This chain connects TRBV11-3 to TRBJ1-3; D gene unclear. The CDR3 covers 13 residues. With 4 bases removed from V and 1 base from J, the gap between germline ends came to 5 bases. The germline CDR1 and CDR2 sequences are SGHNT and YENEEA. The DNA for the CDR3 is TGTGCCAGCAGCTGGAATTCTGGAAACACCATATATTTT. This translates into CASSWNSGNTIYF.

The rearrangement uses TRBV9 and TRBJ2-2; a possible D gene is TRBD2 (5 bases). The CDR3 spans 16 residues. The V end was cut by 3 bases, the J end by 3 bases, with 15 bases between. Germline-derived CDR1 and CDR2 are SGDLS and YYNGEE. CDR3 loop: CASSAPTYGDTGELFF. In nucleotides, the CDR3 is TGTGCCAGCAGCGCCCCGACTTACGGGGACACCGGGGAGCTGTTTTTT.

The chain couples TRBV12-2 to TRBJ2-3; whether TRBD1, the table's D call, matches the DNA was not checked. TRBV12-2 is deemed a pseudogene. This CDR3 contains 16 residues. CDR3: CASRSFPGEEADTQYF. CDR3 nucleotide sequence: TGTGCAAGTCGCTCCTTCCCAGGGGAGGAAGCAGATACGCAGTATTTT.

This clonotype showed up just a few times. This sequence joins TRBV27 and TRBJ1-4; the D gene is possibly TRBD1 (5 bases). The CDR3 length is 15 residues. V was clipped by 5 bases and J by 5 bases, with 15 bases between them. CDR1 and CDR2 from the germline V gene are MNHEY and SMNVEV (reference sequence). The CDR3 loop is CASSPTGTLNEKLFF. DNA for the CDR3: TGTGCCAGCAGTCCTACCGGGACCCTCAATGAAAAACTGTTTTTT.

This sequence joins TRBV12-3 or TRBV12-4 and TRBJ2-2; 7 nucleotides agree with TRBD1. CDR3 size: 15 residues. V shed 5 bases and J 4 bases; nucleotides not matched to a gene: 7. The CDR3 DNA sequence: TGTGCCAGCAGTGACCGACAGGGTTCCACCGGGGAGCTGTTTTTT. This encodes CASSDRQGSTGELFF.

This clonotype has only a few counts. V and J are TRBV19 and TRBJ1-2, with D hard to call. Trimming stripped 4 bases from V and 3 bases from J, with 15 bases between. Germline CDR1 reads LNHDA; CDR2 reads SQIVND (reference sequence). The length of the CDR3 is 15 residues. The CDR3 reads CASSTGISAHYGYTF. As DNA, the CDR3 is TGTGCCAGTAGTACGGGGATCTCGGCCCACTATGGCTACACCTTC.

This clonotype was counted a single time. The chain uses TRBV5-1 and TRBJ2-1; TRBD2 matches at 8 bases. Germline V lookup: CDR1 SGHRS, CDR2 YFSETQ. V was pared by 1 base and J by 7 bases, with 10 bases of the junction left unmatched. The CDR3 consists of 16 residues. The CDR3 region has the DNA TGCGCCAGCAGCTTGATCGGGGCGGGGGGACTGAATGAGCAGTTCTTC. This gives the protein CASSLIGAGGLNEQFF.